What follows is one T cell receptor beta chain and its context. TCRdb keeps only in-frame clones here, not all; method: immunoSEQ multiplex PCR. The sample lists under 100,000 clones; more than 70% were seen once. Trimming took off 4 bases at V and 0 bases at J, with 7 bases between the two ends. Per the germline V gene, CDR1 is MDHEN and CDR2 is SYDVKM. The length of the CDR3 is 14 residues. This sample was taken from a study of blood T cell repertoires in COVID-19. The clonotype comes from a human donor in a cohort sampled during active COVID-19. Sequenced: peripheral blood. This sequence joins TRBV28 and TRBJ1-3; D gene unclear. As DNA, the CDR3 is TGTGCCAGCAGTTCGGGGATCTCTGGAAACACCATATATTTT. Translation gives CASSSGISGNTIYF.